This T cell receptor beta chain was retrieved from a study of CD8+ T cells in alopecia areata. In germline, CDR1 is SEHNR, CDR2 FQNEAQ (reference sequence). The CDR3 spans 11 residues. V was shortened by 5 bases and J by 2 bases, with 3 bases between the two germline ends. Alopecia areata patients gave lesional scalp punch biopsies and peripheral blood samples. Extraction of RNA preceded its reverse transcription into cDNA, which served as the sequencing template. TCRdb's copy holds only in-frame clones and misses some; the assay was immunoSEQ multiplex PCR. The sample lists some 120,000 clones; 47% were seen once. Details on this clone: The antigen remains unidentified.

General study points: Higher clonality than in normal scalp was seen in lesional scalp, especially alopecia totalis/universalis. Patients showed less clear TCR sequence sharing than mice, possibly partly because of HLA diversity. Resident alphabeta T-cell populations of normal skin are likewise subject to sequencing in scalp samples.

This sequence originates from a human donor with alopecia areata. V gene TRBV7-9 combines with J gene TRBJ1-1; D not certain. Sequenced sample: NKG2D-low CD8+ T cells sorted from blood. The CDR3 DNA reads TGTGCCAGCAGCCTAAACACTGAAGCTTTCTTT. This codes for CASSLNTEAFF.